This is a list of T cell receptor beta chains from one sample in a study of blood T cells in healthy people across ages. Each CDR3 protein gets one entry after TCRdb re-called the 5' RACE reads with MiXCR. The sample yields about 640,000 distinct CDR3 sequences, 58% seen once. The sequenced material came from blood. These receptors were obtained from a man aged 55 to 70 in good health. Each CDR3 is given with its conserved first and last residue. The D gene is left open where the match is weak. The listing skips clone size in some rows; elsewhere it reads once, few, many or a size class.

>TRBJ1-2|TRBV2|NA|NA
TGTGCCAGCAGTGAAGGGACGGGCCGGTATGGCTACACCTTC
CASSEGTGRYGYTF
>TRBJ1-1|TRBV20-1|TRBD1|NA
TGCAGTGCTAGACCACCGGGACAGCGGGACACTGAAGCTTTCTTT
CSARPPGQRDTEAFF
>TRBJ1-5|TRBV6-6|NA|NA
TGTGCCAGTACCGGGACCTTAACGGGGAGCAATCAGCCCCAGCATTTT
CASTGTLTGSNQPQHF
>TRBJ1-2|TRBV7-2|TRBD1|once
TGTGCCAGCAGCTCTCAGACAGGGGTGAAAGGCTACACCTTC
CASSSQTGVKGYTF
>TRBJ1-2|TRBV3-1|NA|few
TGTGCCAGCAGCCAAGATGAGGCGGGAGGAAGCTATGGCTACACCTTC
CASSQDEAGGSYGYTF
>TRBJ2-5|TRBV7-2|TRBD2|many
TGTGCCAGCAGCTCCCCAGCGGGGGGGCAAGAGACCCAGTACTTC
CASSSPAGGQETQYF
>TRBJ1-1|TRBV13|NA|few
TGTGCCAGCAGCCTCTTACGAGGAACTGAAGCTTTCTTT
CASSLLRGTEAFF
>TRBJ1-1|TRBV27|NA|NA
TGTGCCAGCAGCTTCGAGGGACCGATGAACACTGAAGCTTTCTTT
CASSFEGPMNTEAFF
>TRBJ2-5|TRBV9|NA|once
TGTGCCAGCAGCCGGCCGGAGTACCAAGAGACCCAGTACTTC
CASSRPEYQETQYF
>TRBJ2-7|TRBV20-1|NA|NA
TGCAGTGCTGGGGGACTTGGGGACCACGAGCAGTACTTC
CSAGGLGDHEQYF
>TRBJ2-1|TRBV9|TRBD2|NA
TGTGCCAGCAGCGTAGAAAGCGGGGGCTACAATGAGCAGTTCTTC
CASSVESGGYNEQFF
>TRBJ2-3|TRBV6-5|TRBD2|NA
TGTGCCAGCATCGGGACTAGCGACACAGATACGCAGTATTTT
CASIGTSDTDTQYF
>TRBJ2-1|TRBV10-3|TRBD2|NA
TGTGCCATCAAAGCGGGGGGGTCTTACAATGAGCAGTTCTTC
CAIKAGGSYNEQFF
>TRBJ2-6|TRBV15|TRBD1|few
TGTGCCACCAGCAGCCCACAGGGGGGGGCCAACGTCCTGACTTTC
CATSSPQGGANVLTF
>TRBJ2-1|TRBV7-2|TRBD1|few
TGTGCCAGCAGCCCGGGACAGGGGATTGGGAATGAGCAGTTCTTC
CASSPGQGIGNEQFF
>TRBJ1-3|TRBV12-5|NA|NA
TGTGCTAGTGGTTTGGTATCCTCTGGAAACACCATATATTTT
CASGLVSSGNTIYF
>TRBJ1-1|TRBV21-1|NA|NA
TGTGCCAGCAGCAAAGACCTGGGACAGCTGAACACTGAAGCTTTCTTT
CASSKDLGQLNTEAFF
>TRBJ2-3|TRBV5-1|TRBD1|NA
TGCGCCAGCAGCAAAGGAGACAGGGTGAGGACAGATACGCAGTATTTT
CASSKGDRVRTDTQYF
>TRBJ2-1|TRBV7-9|NA|few
TGTGCCAGCAGCCATCGTGAAGGGCCTCACTACAATGAGCAGTTCTTC
CASSHREGPHYNEQFF
>TRBJ2-1|TRBV5-6|NA|NA
TGTGCCAGCAGCTCCCTTGACTGGCCAAATGAGCAGTTCTTC
CASSSLDWPNEQFF
>TRBJ2-7|TRBV10-3|NA|few
TGTGCCATCAGTGAACGTTACGAGCAGTACTTC
CAISERYEQYF
>TRBJ1-2|TRBV20-1|NA|NA
TGCAGTGCTAGCGGGCAGGATAGGGGCTACACCTTC
CSASGQDRGYTF
>TRBJ2-6|TRBV21-1|NA|NA
TGTGCCAGCAGCAAGAACCGGGACACCTACTCTGGGGCCAACGTCCTGACTTTC
CASSKNRDTYSGANVLTF
>TRBJ2-5|TRBV20-1|TRBD2|NA
TGCAGTGCTAGATACAGCGGGAGCCCGGATGAGCAGTACTTC
CSARYSGSPDEQYF
>TRBJ2-5|TRBV3-1|NA|NA
TGTGCCAGCAGCCAAGATAACGGTTCGCGGGAGACCCAGTACTTC
CASSQDNGSRETQYF
>TRBJ1-1|TRBV20-1|TRBD1|NA
TGCAGTGCTACTTATCCCAGGGGGCGGGTCAACACTGAAGCTTTCTTT
CSATYPRGRVNTEAFF
>TRBJ2-5|TRBV4-1|TRBD2|NA
TGCGCCAGCAGGCGGACTAGCGGGGGGATCCAAGAGACCCTGTACTTC
CASRRTSGGIQETLYF
>TRBJ2-7|TRBV6-2/TRBV6-3|NA|once
TGTGCCAGCAGTTACGGGACGGGGGAGCAGTACTTC
CASSYGTGEQYF
>TRBJ2-3|TRBV4-1|TRBD1|NA
TGCGCCAGCGTCTCCGGGACAGGGGACACAGATACGCAGTATTTT
CASVSGTGDTDTQYF
>TRBJ1-1|TRBV29-1|NA|few
TGCAGCGGTGCCCGGGACGCCAACACTGAAGCTTTCTTT
CSGARDANTEAFF
>TRBJ1-1|TRBV29-1|NA|NA
TGCAGCGTACCTTCCTATGGTAACACTGAAGCTTTCTTT
CSVPSYGNTEAFF
>TRBJ1-2|TRBV5-1|TRBD1|NA
TGCGCCAGCAGCCCTACACAGGGGAACTATGGCTACACCTTC
CASSPTQGNYGYTF
>TRBJ1-2|TRBV9|NA|NA
TGTGCCAGCAGCGTATCGGGGGGTCTCTATGGCTACACCTTC
CASSVSGGLYGYTF
>TRBJ2-1|TRBV5-1|TRBD2|NA
TGCGCCAGCAGCTCCGTTCCGGGGGGAGCTGCTGAGCAGTTCTTC
CASSSVPGGAAEQFF
>TRBJ2-7|TRBV15|TRBD2|NA
TGTGCCACCAGCACTCTAGCGGGTGGCTCCTACAATGAGCAGTACTTC
CATSTLAGGSYNEQYF
>TRBJ1-2|TRBV18|NA|few
TGTGCCAGCTCACCGCCGGGACACAACTATGGCTACACCTTC
CASSPPGHNYGYTF
>TRBJ1-1|TRBV20-1|NA|few
TGCAGTGCTAGTGCGGGGAGGGTGGAGAACACTGAAGCTTTCTTT
CSASAGRVENTEAFF
>TRBJ1-1|TRBV28|TRBD1|many
TGTGCCAGCAGTTTTACGACAGGGGGCACTGAAGCTTTCTTT
CASSFTTGGTEAFF
>TRBJ2-7|TRBV7-2|NA|NA
TGTGCCAGCAGCTTAGATTACCACGAGCAGTACTTC
CASSLDYHEQYF
>TRBJ2-1|TRBV14|TRBD2|many
TGTGCCAGCAGCCGGACTAGCGGGAGGATCCGATTCTCCTACAATGAGCAGTTCTTC
CASSRTSGRIRFSYNEQFF
>TRBJ2-2|TRBV7-8|TRBD2|NA
TGTGCCAGCAGCTTCGGGACTAGCGGCACCGGGGAGCTGTTTTTT
CASSFGTSGTGELFF